One and the same sample provided the 30 T cell receptor beta chains below, sequenced in a study of a mutant IDH1 vaccine in newly diagnosed glioma (dated by TCRdb to the early 2020s). Read against the paper, the sample's time point label means: week 35, safety follow-up. A 20-mer mutant IDH1 peptide at 300 micrograms in Montanide made up each vaccine dose, which was injected subcutaneously together with topical imiquimod. The library was made by the immunoSEQ multiplex PCR assay. TCRdb holds this immuneACCESS table with in-frame rearrangements only. Some clones are missing; in checked studies, unresolved V genes explain under half, and the rest has no known cause. This sample is represented by approximately 31,000 clones; roughly four fifths of them were singletons. Roughly 7.1% of the sample goes to the ten largest clones. No antigen has been identified for these receptors. This specimen consisted of PBMCs, obtained from a glioma patient whose treatment included an IDH1 peptide vaccine. The source of these receptors is a woman under 30 with glioma.

The CDR3 spells CASTTGGPWETQYF. The CDR3 DNA sequence: TGTGCCAGCACAACGGGAGGGCCGTGGGAGACCCAGTACTTC. The rearrangement joins TRBV28 to TRBJ2-5; 8 positions agree with TRBD2. J lost 5 bases, V lost 7 bases, and 9 bases had no gene match. Germline CDR1 is MDHEN and CDR2 is SYDVKM. This CDR3 contains 14 residues.

This sequence joins TRBV19 and TRBJ1-6; 7 nucleotides align to TRBD1. The V gene's germline CDR1 is LNHDA and CDR2 SQIVND (reference sequence). J lost 9 bases, V lost 6 bases, and 8 bases had no gene match. This CDR3 contains 14 residues. The CDR3 nucleotides read TGTGCCAGTAGAAGTAAGGGGGCGACTTCACCCCTCCACTTT. It specifies CASRSKGATSPLHF. Full variable domain (rest looked up from reference TRBV19 and TRBJ1-6): DGGITQSPKYLFRKEGQNVTLSCEQNLNHDAMYWYRQDPGQGLRLIYYSQIVNDFQKGDIAEGYSVSREKKESFPLTVTSAQKNPTAFYLCASRSKGATSPLHFGNGTRLTVT.

Of note for this clone: The same CDR3 also results from other DNA sequences found in this sample. CDR3 DNA sequence: TGTGCCAGTGGGACGGGGGGGAGGACTGAAGCTTTCTTT. Encoded protein: CASGTGGRTEAFF. This chain links TRBV19 with TRBJ1-1; possible D gene TRBD1, 5 bases. CDR1 and CDR2 from the germline V gene are LNHDA and SQIVND (reference sequence). CDR3 length: 13 residues. The V gene lost 8 bases and the J gene lost 5 bases, with 15 bases spanning the gap.

The genes are TRBV30 and TRBJ1-5; maybe TRBD1 (6 bases). With 3 bases removed from V and 1 base from J, the gap between germline ends came to 16 bases. The CDR3 spans 16 residues. In germline, CDR1 is GTSNPN, CDR2 SVGIG (reference sequence). The CDR3 is CAWSGKGGSSNQPQHF. Here the CDR3 DNA reads TGTGCCTGGAGCGGCAAGGGGGGGTCGAGCAATCAGCCCCAGCATTTT.

J is TRBJ1-1 and V is TRBV13, with D possibly TRBD1 on 6 matching bases. V lost 5 bases and J 3 bases, leaving 16 bases between the germline ends. In germline, CDR1 is PRHDT, CDR2 FYEKMQ (reference sequence). This CDR3 is built from 15 residues. The chain's CDR3 is CASSLLQGADTEAFF. The CDR3, as DNA: TGTGCCAGCAGCCTTCTACAGGGAGCGGACACTGAAGCTTTCTTT.

This chain uses TRBV4-2 with TRBJ2-5; TRBD2 aligns across 7 bases. V was clipped by 0 bases and J by 2 bases; unmatched bases: 3. This CDR3 has 15 residues. CDR1 and CDR2 (germline): LGHNA, YNFKEQ. CDR3 bases: TGTGCCAGCAGCCAAGAAGCTAGCGGACAAGAGACCCAGTACTTC. It translates to CASSQEASGQETQYF.

This chain joins TRBV11-3 and TRBJ2-7, with 8 positions matching TRBD1. The CDR3 runs 15 residues. V was clipped by 6 bases and J by 4 bases; unmatched bases: 11. CDR1 SGHNT and CDR2 YENEEA come from the germline V gene. As DNA, the CDR3 is TGTGCCAGCAGTTCGACAGGGGTCCTTGCGTACGAGCAGTACTTC. This codes for CASSSTGVLAYEQYF. Looking up the rest from reference TRBV11-3 and TRBJ2-7 gives the full variable domain: EAGVVQSPRYKIIEKKQPVAFWCNPISGHNTLYWYLQNLGQGPELLIRYENEEAVDDSQLPKDRFSAERLKGVDSTLKIQPAELGDSAVYLCASSSTGVLAYEQYFGPGTRLTVT.

The V call is TRBV5-1, the J call TRBJ2-5, with 9 positions matching TRBD1. Looked up from germline, CDR1 is SGHRS and CDR2 is YFSETQ. CDR3 length: 12 amino acids. After removal of 4 bases from V and 13 bases from J, the junction contained 8 bases not matched to a gene. The CDR3 DNA reads TGCGCCAGCAGCCTGATGGAGGGACAGGGGTACTTC. This encodes CASSLMEGQGYF.

This chain joins TRBV29-1 and TRBJ2-7, with D tentatively TRBD1 (6 bases). CDR3 length: 13 amino acids. From germline, CDR1 is SQVTM and CDR2 ANQGSEA. Deletions cut 2 bases from V and 6 bases from J, with 14 bases between. The CDR3 spells CSVERGDKAEQYF. As DNA, the CDR3 is TGCAGCGTTGAACGTGGGGACAAGGCCGAGCAGTACTTC.

This rearrangement joins TRBV6-6 to TRBJ2-3; possibly TRBD2 for D (6 bases). Looked up from germline, CDR1 is MNHNY and CDR2 is SVGAGI (reference sequence). The V and J ends lost 6 bases and 0 bases respectively, with 10 bases between them. This CDR3 has 14 residues. The CDR3 sequence is CASRAGTSTDTQYF. CDR3 in DNA: TGTGCCAGCAGAGCCGGGACTAGCACAGATACGCAGTATTTT.

This clone was observed a single time. In DNA, the CDR3 is TGCAGCGTTGAAAAAGGGCGTGGGACTAGCGGGAGAGGGCTGACAGATACGCAGTATTTT. It encodes CSVEKGRGTSGRGLTDTQYF. V is TRBV29-1 and J is TRBJ2-3, with TRBD2 matching over 14 bases. The trim removed 2 bases at V and 3 bases at J, leaving 16 bases unmatched. Germline lookup yields CDR1 SQVTM and CDR2 ANQGSEA. This CDR3 spans 20 amino acids.

The chain employs TRBV18 and TRBJ2-1, with D perhaps given as TRBD1 or TRBD2 (5 bases each). This CDR3 region has 15 residues. V lost 2 bases, J lost 4 bases, and 12 bases lay in between. Germline V CDR1 and CDR2: KGHSH, LQKENI. The CDR3 reads CASSPGGFSYNEQFF. CDR3 DNA sequence: TGTGCCAGCTCACCAGGGGGTTTTTCATACAATGAGCAGTTCTTC.

V gene TRBV5-1 combines with J gene TRBJ2-6, with D hard to call. CDR1 and CDR2 (germline): SGHRS, YFSETQ. The CDR3 length is 15 residues. Trimming pared 4 bases from V and 1 base from J, leaving 9 bases between. The CDR3 is CASSNGQSGANVLTF. CDR3 coding DNA: TGCGCCAGCAGCAACGGGCAATCTGGGGCCAACGTCCTGACTTTC.

The chain couples TRBV11-3 to TRBJ2-5; 8 bases agree with TRBD1. The CDR3 is 17 amino acids. V lost 1 base and J lost 2; bases outside the gene matches: 9. The germline V gene encodes CDR1 SGHNT and CDR2 YENEEA. CDR3 residues: CASSLVDVRQGQETQYF. The CDR3 nucleotides read TGTGCCAGCAGCTTAGTGGACGTCCGACAGGGGCAAGAGACCCAGTACTTC.

The chain joins TRBV19 to TRBJ1-1, with unresolved D. Germline assignment: CDR1 LNHDA and CDR2 SQIVND (reference sequence). The V gene lost 1 base and the J gene lost 5 bases, with 8 bases spanning the gap. The CDR3 has 13 residues. CDR3 coding DNA: TGTGCCAGTAGTATAGCCCCAGGTACTGAAGCTTTCTTT. As protein: CASSIAPGTEAFF.

The CDR3, as DNA: TGTGCCAGCAGTGAGGCGGGGAATGGAAACACCATATATTTT. Translated: CASSEAGNGNTIYF. The V gene is TRBV25-1, the J gene TRBJ1-3, with unresolved D. The CDR3 runs to 14 residues. Per germline, CDR1 MGHDK and CDR2 SYGVNS. Trimming shortened V by 3 bases and J by 3 bases, and 9 bases separated the two germline ends.

The rearrangement joins TRBV7-2 to TRBJ1-2; perhaps TRBD1 as D (6 bases). Germline CDR1 SGHTA, CDR2 FQGNSA. Trimming shortened V by 1 base and J by 2 bases, and 11 bases separated the two germline ends. The CDR3 length is 15 residues. The chain's CDR3 is CASSLDSRGNYGYTF. The CDR3, as DNA: TGTGCCAGCAGCTTAGACTCCAGGGGAAACTATGGCTACACCTTC.

The CDR3 DNA reads TGTGCCAGCAGTGAAGACGGCGGGAGTGCAGATACGCAGTATTTT. It encodes CASSEDGGSADTQYF. The chain uses TRBV6-4 and TRBJ2-3; 7 bases line up with TRBD2. The ends lost 3 bases at V and 4 bases at J; junction bases unmatched: 7. CDR1 is MRHNA and CDR2 is SNTAGT in the germline V gene. The CDR3 runs 15 residues.

This rearrangement joins TRBV7-9 to TRBJ2-1, with 12 positions matching TRBD2. Germline V CDR1 and CDR2: SEHNR, FQNEAQ (reference sequence). This CDR3 comprises 15 residues. Losses at the gene ends were 5 bases for V and 8 bases for J; bases not matched to a gene: 7. The CDR3 reads CASSLLAGGHHEQFF. For the CDR3, the DNA is TGTGCCAGCAGCCTCCTAGCGGGGGGGCATCATGAGCAGTTCTTC.

The chain employs TRBV6-5 and TRBJ1-3; D call uncertain. This CDR3 spans 13 amino acids. V was trimmed by 6 bases and J by 2 bases, leaving 8 bases between them. Germline loops: CDR1 MNHEY, CDR2 SVGAGI. The CDR3 sequence: CASSVIAGNTIYF. CDR3 sequence (DNA): TGTGCCAGCAGCGTCATTGCTGGAAACACCATATATTTT.

The V gene is TRBV28, the J gene TRBJ1-1; D is unclear. The CDR3 is 13 amino acids. V lost 5 bases and J 2 bases, leaving 9 bases between the germline ends. Germline loops: CDR1 MDHEN, CDR2 SYDVKM. For the CDR3, the DNA is TGTGCCAGCAGTATCTCCAGTAACACTGAAGCTTTCTTT. Encoded protein: CASSISSNTEAFF.

J is TRBJ2-2 and V is TRBV11-2; perhaps D is TRBD1 or TRBD2 (5 bases each). Trimming removed 6 bases from V and 0 bases from J, with 17 bases in between. The V gene's germline CDR1 is SGHAT and CDR2 FQNNGV. This CDR3 has 17 residues. Here the CDR3 reads CASSVGTWATNTGELFF. In DNA, the CDR3 is TGTGCCAGCAGTGTCGGGACGTGGGCTACGAACACCGGGGAGCTGTTTTTT.

This chain joins TRBV4-1 and TRBJ1-2; 7 bases match TRBD1. The CDR3 contains 12 residues. The J segment lost 8 bases and the V segment lost 5 bases, leaving 5 bases of the junction unmatched. The germline V gene has CDR1 MGHRA and CDR2 YSYEKL. CDR3 residues: CASSSDRAGYTF. The CDR3, as DNA: TGCGCCAGCAGCTCAGACAGGGCCGGCTACACCTTC.

This clone turned up a few times. V usage is TRBV27 and J usage is TRBJ2-1; perhaps TRBD1 as D (5 bases). The CDR3 totals 15 residues. Trimming removed 5 bases from V and 2 bases from J, with 13 bases in between. Germline CDR1 reads MNHEY; CDR2 reads SMNVEV (reference sequence). The CDR3 loop reads CASSQGVGAYNEQFF. In DNA, the CDR3 is TGTGCCAGCAGTCAAGGGGTCGGTGCCTACAATGAGCAGTTCTTC.

This chain links TRBV19 with TRBJ2-7, with D perhaps matching TRBD1 or TRBD2 (5 bases each). The CDR3 covers 15 residues. V was clipped by 5 bases and J by 3 bases, with 17 bases between them. Germline V gene lookup returns CDR1 LNHDA and CDR2 SQIVND (reference sequence). CDR3 DNA sequence: TGTGCCAGTAGTCTCAAACCGGGGCTTAACTACGAGCAGTACTTC. It translates to CASSLKPGLNYEQYF.

This chain links TRBV13 with TRBJ1-3, with a weak D call TRBD1 (5 bases). Deletions cut 8 bases from V and 0 bases from J, with 11 bases between. The CDR3 length is 14 residues. Germline CDR1 PRHDT, CDR2 FYEKMQ (reference sequence). The CDR3 DNA reads as TGTGCCAGCGCCGGGGGGTTCTCTGGAAACACCATATATTTT. As protein: CASAGGFSGNTIYF.

V usage is TRBV4-1 and J usage is TRBJ2-1; either TRBD1 or TRBD2 may fit D (5 bases each). V lost 7 bases to trimming and J lost 6 bases, with 16 bases between them. This CDR3 is 14 amino acids long. CDR1 MGHRA and CDR2 YSYEKL come from the germline V gene. CDR3 DNA sequence: TGCGCCAGCACCGTAAACCGGGACCCCAATGAGCAGTTCTTC. Its translation: CASTVNRDPNEQFF.

This clone was observed a handful of times. V gene TRBV30 combines with J gene TRBJ1-1; TRBD1 matches 7 bases. The germline gives CDR1 GTSNPN, CDR2 SVGIG (reference sequence). The CDR3 sequence is 12 residues long. Trimming removed 1 base from V and 10 bases from J; junction bases left unmatched: 6. CDR3 sequence: CAWSAPGGGAFF. In DNA form, the CDR3 reads TGTGCCTGGAGTGCTCCAGGGGGGGGAGCTTTCTTT.

A few counts support this clone. This chain uses TRBV7-9 with TRBJ1-2, with no clear D. Trimming took 5 bases from V and 4 from J, leaving 11 bases between them. The CDR3 consists of 13 residues. Germline assignment: CDR1 SEHNR and CDR2 FQNEAQ (reference sequence). CDR3 amino acids: CASSPDGRYGYTF. As DNA, the CDR3 is TGTGCCAGCAGCCCGGACGGACGCTATGGCTACACCTTC. Variable domain in full (rest from reference TRBV7-9 and TRBJ1-2): DTGVSQNPRHKITKRGQNVTFRCDPISEHNRLYWYRQTLGQGPEFLTYFQNEAQLEKSRLLSDRFSAERPKGSFSTLEIQRTEQGDSAMYLCASSPDGRYGYTFGSGTRLTVV.

This clone was seen just once. The chain recombines TRBV6-1 with TRBJ1-2; 8 bases line up with TRBD1. The V and J ends lost 6 bases and 5 bases, in that order; junction bases with no gene match: 11. The CDR3 covers 15 residues. Germline V CDR1 and CDR2: MNHNS, SASEGT. In DNA form, the CDR3 reads TGTGCCAGCAGCCCCGCTCTACGACAGGGGTATGGCTACACCTTC. This codes for CASSPALRQGYGYTF.